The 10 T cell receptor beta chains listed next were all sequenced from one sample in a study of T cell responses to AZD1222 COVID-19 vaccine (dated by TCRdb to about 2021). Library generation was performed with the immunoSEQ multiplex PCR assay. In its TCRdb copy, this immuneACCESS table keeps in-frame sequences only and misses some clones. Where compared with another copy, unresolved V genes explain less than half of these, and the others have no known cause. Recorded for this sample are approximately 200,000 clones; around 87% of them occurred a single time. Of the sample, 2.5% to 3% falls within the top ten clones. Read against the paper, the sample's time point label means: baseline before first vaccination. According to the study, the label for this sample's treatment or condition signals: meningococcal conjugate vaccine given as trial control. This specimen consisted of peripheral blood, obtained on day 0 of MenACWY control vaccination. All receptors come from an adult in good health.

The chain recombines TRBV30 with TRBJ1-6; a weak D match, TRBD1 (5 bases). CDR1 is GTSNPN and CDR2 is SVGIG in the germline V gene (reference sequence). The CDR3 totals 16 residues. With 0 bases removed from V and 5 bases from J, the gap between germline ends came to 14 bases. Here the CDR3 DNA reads TGTGCCTGGAGTGTAAGTCGGGGACTGAATAATTCACCCCTCCACTTT. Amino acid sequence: CAWSVSRGLNNSPLHF.

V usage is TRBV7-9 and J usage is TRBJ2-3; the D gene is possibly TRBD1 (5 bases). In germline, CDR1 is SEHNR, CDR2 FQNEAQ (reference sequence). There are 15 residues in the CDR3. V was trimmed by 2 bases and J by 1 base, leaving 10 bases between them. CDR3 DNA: TGTGCCAGCAGCTTACCAGGGTCGGGCACAGATACGCAGTATTTT. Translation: CASSLPGSGTDTQYF.

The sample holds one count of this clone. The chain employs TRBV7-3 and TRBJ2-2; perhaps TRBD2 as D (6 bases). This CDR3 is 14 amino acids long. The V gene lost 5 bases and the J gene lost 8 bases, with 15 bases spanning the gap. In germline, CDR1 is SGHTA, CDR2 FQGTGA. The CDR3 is CASSLTSGAGELFF. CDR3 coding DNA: TGTGCCAGCAGCCTCACCTCGGGAGCGGGGGAGCTGTTTTTT.

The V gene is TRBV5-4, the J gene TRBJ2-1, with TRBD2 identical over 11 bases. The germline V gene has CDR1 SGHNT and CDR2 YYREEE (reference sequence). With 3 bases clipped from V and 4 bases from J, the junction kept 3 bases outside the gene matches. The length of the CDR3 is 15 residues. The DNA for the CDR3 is TGTGCCAGCAGCTCTCCTAGCGGGGGGTACAATGAGCAGTTCTTC. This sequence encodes CASSSPSGGYNEQFF.

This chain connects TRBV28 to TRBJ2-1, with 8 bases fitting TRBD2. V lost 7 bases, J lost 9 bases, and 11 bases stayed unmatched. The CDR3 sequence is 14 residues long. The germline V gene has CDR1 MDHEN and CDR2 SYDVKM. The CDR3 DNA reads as TGTGCCAGCACAGGCGGGGGGACCCTAATTGAGCAGTTCTTC. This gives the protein CASTGGGTLIEQFF.

The CDR3 reads CASRLEGDWPLHF. The DNA for the CDR3 is TGTGCCAGCAGGTTAGAGGGGGACTGGCCCCTCCACTTT. The chain joins TRBV6-5 to TRBJ1-6; TRBD1 might be the D (6 bases). Trimming took off 6 bases at V and 13 bases at J, with 16 bases between the two ends. Germline loops: CDR1 MNHEY, CDR2 SVGAGI. The CDR3 runs to 13 residues.

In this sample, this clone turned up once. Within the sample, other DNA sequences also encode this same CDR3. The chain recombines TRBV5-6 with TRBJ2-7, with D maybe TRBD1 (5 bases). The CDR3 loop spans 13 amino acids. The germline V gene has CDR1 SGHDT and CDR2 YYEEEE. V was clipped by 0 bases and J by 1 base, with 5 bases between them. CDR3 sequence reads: CASSLEGSYEQYF. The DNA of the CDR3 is TGTGCCAGCAGCTTGGAGGGGTCCTACGAGCAGTACTTC.

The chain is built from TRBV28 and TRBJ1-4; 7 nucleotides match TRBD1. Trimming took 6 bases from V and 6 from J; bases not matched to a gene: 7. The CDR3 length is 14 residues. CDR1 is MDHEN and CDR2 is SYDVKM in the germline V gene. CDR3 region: CASREGGLDEKLFF. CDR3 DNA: TGTGCCAGCAGAGAAGGGGGCCTGGATGAAAAACTGTTTTTT.

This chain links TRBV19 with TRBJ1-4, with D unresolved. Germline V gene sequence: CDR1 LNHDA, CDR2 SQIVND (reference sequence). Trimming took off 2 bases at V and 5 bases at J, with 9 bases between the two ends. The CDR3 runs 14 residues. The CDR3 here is CASSIIGLNEKLFF. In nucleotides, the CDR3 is TGTGCCAGTAGTATAATAGGGCTGAATGAAAAACTGTTTTTT.

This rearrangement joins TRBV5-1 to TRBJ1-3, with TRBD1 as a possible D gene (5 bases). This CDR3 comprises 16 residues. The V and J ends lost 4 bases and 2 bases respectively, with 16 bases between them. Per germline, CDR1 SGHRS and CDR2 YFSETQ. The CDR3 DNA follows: TGCGCCAGCAGCCATTACGGGGCATCAGCTGGAAACACCATATATTTT. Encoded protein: CASSHYGASAGNTIYF. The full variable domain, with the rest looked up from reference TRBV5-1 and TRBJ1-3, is KAGVTQTPRYLIKTRGQQVTLSCSPISGHRSVSWYQQTPGQGLQFLFEYFSETQRNKGNFPGRFSGRQFSNSRSEMNVSTLELGDSALYLCASSHYGASAGNTIYFGEGSWLTVV.